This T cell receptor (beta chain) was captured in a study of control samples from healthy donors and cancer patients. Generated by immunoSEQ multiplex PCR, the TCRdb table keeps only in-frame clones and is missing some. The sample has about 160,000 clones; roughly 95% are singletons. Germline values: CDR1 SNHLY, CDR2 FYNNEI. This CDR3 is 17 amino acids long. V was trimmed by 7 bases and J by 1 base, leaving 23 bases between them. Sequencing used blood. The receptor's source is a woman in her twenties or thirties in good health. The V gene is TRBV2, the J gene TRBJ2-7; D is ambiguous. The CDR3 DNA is TGTGCCAGCACGGTCCATTCGGGCCGGACCAAATCCTACGAGCAGTACTTC. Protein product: CASTVHSGRTKSYEQYF.